These 15 T cell receptor beta chains were all obtained from the same sample, sequenced in a study of blood T cell repertoires in COVID-19. TCRdb keeps only in-frame clones here, not all; method: immunoSEQ multiplex PCR. The table lists nearly 110,000 clones, 71% of them singletons. The sample comprised peripheral blood. Source of these receptors: a human donor with acute or convalescent COVID-19. The donor label of this sample is uncertain.

The V and J genes are TRBV7-9 and TRBJ2-4; D is uncertain. V was trimmed by 3 bases and J by 0 bases, leaving 9 bases between them. The length of the CDR3 is 15 residues. Germline CDR1 SEHNR, CDR2 FQNEAQ (reference sequence). CDR3 protein: CASSLSLLAKNIQYF. As DNA, the CDR3 is TGTGCCAGCAGCTTGAGCTTACTAGCCAAAAACATTCAGTACTTC.

V is TRBV7-9 and J is TRBJ2-1; TRBD1 matches 9 bases. The ends lost 7 bases at V and 2 bases at J; junction bases unmatched: 9. The CDR3 has 16 residues. The germline CDR1 and CDR2 sequences are SEHNR and FQNEAQ (reference sequence). The DNA of the CDR3 is TGTGCCAGCAATATCCGGGGGACAGGGCCCTACAATGAGCAGTTCTTC. Translating it yields CASNIRGTGPYNEQFF.

The CDR3 bases are TGTGCCAGTAGTATCGGGCGCCGGCGGGGTCAGCCCCAGCATTTT. Translated: CASSIGRRRGQPQHF. The rearrangement links TRBV19 to TRBJ1-5; D not resolved. Germline V gives CDR1 LNHDA, CDR2 SQIVND (reference sequence). The CDR3 contains 15 residues. Trimming took off 3 bases at V and 6 bases at J, with 15 bases between the two ends.

The table lists this clone with a count of one. The chain uses TRBV7-9 and TRBJ2-2, with D perhaps matching TRBD1 (6 bases). Trimming stripped 3 bases from V and 4 bases from J, with 15 bases between. Germline CDR1 and CDR2: SEHNR and FQNEAQ (reference sequence). This CDR3 has 16 residues. In DNA, the CDR3 is TGTGCCAGCAGCTTGCGGTACAGGGAGTTCACCGGGGAGCTGTTTTTT. This codes for CASSLRYREFTGELFF.

V is TRBV11-2 and J is TRBJ2-5; 7 bases map to TRBD1. Trimming took 4 bases from V and 7 from J; bases not matched to a gene: 6. This CDR3 is built from 13 residues. The germline V gene has CDR1 SGHAT and CDR2 FQNNGV. CDR3 residues: CASSSDRIGTQYF. CDR3 in DNA: TGTGCCAGCAGCTCGGACAGGATAGGGACCCAGTACTTC.

This chain links TRBV7-6 with TRBJ2-5, with a tentative D call TRBD1 (6 bases). Trimming took 7 bases from V and 5 from J, leaving 20 bases between them. The CDR3 runs to 15 residues. Germline V gene sequence: CDR1 SGHVS, CDR2 FNYEAQ. The CDR3 nucleotides are TGTGCCAGCAAGGGATCCGGGACAATCTATGAGACCCAGTACTTC. Translated, it gives CASKGSGTIYETQYF.

This clone was seen many times. The chain recombines TRBV2 with TRBJ2-2, with D uncertain. In germline, CDR1 is SNHLY, CDR2 FYNNEI. The V end was cut by 7 bases, the J end by 0 bases, with 12 bases between. The CDR3 loop spans 15 amino acids. In DNA form, the CDR3 reads TGTGCCAGCAAGTTGGCAGTCGCGAACACCGGGGAGCTGTTTTTT. It translates to CASKLAVANTGELFF.

In nucleotides, the CDR3 is TGTGCCAGCAGTGCGGCCGGGTCGCTTTCAACTAATGAAAAACTGTTTTTT. The encoded protein is CASSAAGSLSTNEKLFF. V usage is TRBV6-1 and J usage is TRBJ1-4; D is unclear. Germline CDR1 is MNHNS and CDR2 is SASEGT. The V gene lost 4 bases and the J gene lost 0 bases, with 15 bases spanning the gap. This CDR3 region has 17 residues.

In DNA form, the CDR3 reads TGTGCCAGCAGGCGAAGACAAAGCACCGGGGAGCTGTTTTTT. Translating it yields CASRRRQSTGELFF. The chain is built from TRBV6-5 and TRBJ2-2; D is undetermined. V lost 6 bases, J lost 4 bases, and 12 bases lay in between. CDR1 is MNHEY, CDR2 SVGAGI, per germline. CDR3 size: 14 residues.

CDR3 sequence (DNA): TGTGCCAGTAGTTTTCAGACAGGGAGCTCTGGGGCCAACGTCCTGACTTTC. It is translated as CASSFQTGSSGANVLTF. The V call is TRBV19, the J call TRBJ2-6; TRBD1 matches 7 bases. Germline CDR1 and CDR2: LNHDA and SQIVND (reference sequence). V shed 5 bases, J shed 0 bases, and the junction held 7 bases outside the gene matches. The CDR3 totals 17 residues.

V usage is TRBV9 and J usage is TRBJ2-7; a weak D match, TRBD1 (5 bases). Per germline, CDR1 SGDLS and CDR2 YYNGEE. V lost 0 bases, J lost 4 bases, and 11 bases lay in between. The CDR3 has 14 amino acids. The chain's CDR3 is CASSVGGADYEQYF. CDR3 nucleotide sequence: TGTGCCAGCAGCGTAGGTGGGGCGGATTACGAGCAGTACTTC.

The chain links TRBV11-2 to TRBJ2-7; D is unresolved. Trimming took off 1 base at V and 8 bases at J, with 6 bases between the two ends. This CDR3 has 11 amino acids. Germline CDR1 is SGHAT and CDR2 is FQNNGV. This CDR3 reads CASSLVRQQYF. The DNA of the CDR3 is TGTGCCAGCAGCTTAGTGCGGCAGCAGTACTTC.

The chain couples TRBV28 to TRBJ1-1; possible D gene TRBD1, 5 bases. Germline V CDR1 and CDR2: MDHEN, SYDVKM. CDR3 size: 14 residues. V dropped 2 bases and J dropped 0 bases, with 7 bases sitting between them. CDR3 coding DNA: TGTGCCAGCAGTTTACGGGGGGTGAACACTGAAGCTTTCTTT. Protein product: CASSLRGVNTEAFF.

The J gene is TRBJ1-1, the V gene TRBV5-1; a possible D gene is TRBD1 (5 bases). V lost 0 bases and J 3 bases, leaving 9 bases between the germline ends. The CDR3 has 14 amino acids. Germline CDR1 reads SGHRS; CDR2 reads YFSETQ. The CDR3: CASSLADSYTEAFF. CDR3 in DNA: TGCGCCAGCAGCTTGGCCGACAGTTACACTGAAGCTTTCTTT. The full variable domain, its missing parts supplied by reference TRBV5-1 and TRBJ1-1, is KAGVTQTPRYLIKTRGQQVTLSCSPISGHRSVSWYQQTPGQGLQFLFEYFSETQRNKGNFPGRFSGRQFSNSRSEMNVSTLELGDSALYLCASSLADSYTEAFFGQGTRLTVV.

The CDR3 protein is CASSSTGVGEQFF. The CDR3, as DNA: TGTGCCAGCAGCTCAACAGGGGTCGGTGAGCAGTTCTTC. The V gene is TRBV7-9, the J gene TRBJ2-1, with 7 bases that match TRBD1. Trimming took 4 bases from V and 9 from J; bases not matched to a gene: 6. From germline, CDR1 is SEHNR and CDR2 FQNEAQ (reference sequence). CDR3 length: 13 residues.